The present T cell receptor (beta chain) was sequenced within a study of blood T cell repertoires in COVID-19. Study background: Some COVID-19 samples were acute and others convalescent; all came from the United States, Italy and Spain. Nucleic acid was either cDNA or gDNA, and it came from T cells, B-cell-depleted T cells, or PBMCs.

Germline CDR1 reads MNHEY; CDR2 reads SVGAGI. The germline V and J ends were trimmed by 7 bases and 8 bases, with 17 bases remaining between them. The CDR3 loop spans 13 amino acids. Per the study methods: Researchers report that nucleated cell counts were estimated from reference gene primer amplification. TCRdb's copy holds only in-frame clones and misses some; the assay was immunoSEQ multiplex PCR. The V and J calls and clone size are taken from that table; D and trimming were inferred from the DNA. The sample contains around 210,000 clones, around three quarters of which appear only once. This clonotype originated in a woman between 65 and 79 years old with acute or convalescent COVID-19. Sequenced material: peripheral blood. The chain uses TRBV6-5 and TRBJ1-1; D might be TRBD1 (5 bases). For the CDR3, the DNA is TGTGCCAGCATTCAACCGGGGGGACGGGAAGCTTTCTTT. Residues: CASIQPGGREAFF.